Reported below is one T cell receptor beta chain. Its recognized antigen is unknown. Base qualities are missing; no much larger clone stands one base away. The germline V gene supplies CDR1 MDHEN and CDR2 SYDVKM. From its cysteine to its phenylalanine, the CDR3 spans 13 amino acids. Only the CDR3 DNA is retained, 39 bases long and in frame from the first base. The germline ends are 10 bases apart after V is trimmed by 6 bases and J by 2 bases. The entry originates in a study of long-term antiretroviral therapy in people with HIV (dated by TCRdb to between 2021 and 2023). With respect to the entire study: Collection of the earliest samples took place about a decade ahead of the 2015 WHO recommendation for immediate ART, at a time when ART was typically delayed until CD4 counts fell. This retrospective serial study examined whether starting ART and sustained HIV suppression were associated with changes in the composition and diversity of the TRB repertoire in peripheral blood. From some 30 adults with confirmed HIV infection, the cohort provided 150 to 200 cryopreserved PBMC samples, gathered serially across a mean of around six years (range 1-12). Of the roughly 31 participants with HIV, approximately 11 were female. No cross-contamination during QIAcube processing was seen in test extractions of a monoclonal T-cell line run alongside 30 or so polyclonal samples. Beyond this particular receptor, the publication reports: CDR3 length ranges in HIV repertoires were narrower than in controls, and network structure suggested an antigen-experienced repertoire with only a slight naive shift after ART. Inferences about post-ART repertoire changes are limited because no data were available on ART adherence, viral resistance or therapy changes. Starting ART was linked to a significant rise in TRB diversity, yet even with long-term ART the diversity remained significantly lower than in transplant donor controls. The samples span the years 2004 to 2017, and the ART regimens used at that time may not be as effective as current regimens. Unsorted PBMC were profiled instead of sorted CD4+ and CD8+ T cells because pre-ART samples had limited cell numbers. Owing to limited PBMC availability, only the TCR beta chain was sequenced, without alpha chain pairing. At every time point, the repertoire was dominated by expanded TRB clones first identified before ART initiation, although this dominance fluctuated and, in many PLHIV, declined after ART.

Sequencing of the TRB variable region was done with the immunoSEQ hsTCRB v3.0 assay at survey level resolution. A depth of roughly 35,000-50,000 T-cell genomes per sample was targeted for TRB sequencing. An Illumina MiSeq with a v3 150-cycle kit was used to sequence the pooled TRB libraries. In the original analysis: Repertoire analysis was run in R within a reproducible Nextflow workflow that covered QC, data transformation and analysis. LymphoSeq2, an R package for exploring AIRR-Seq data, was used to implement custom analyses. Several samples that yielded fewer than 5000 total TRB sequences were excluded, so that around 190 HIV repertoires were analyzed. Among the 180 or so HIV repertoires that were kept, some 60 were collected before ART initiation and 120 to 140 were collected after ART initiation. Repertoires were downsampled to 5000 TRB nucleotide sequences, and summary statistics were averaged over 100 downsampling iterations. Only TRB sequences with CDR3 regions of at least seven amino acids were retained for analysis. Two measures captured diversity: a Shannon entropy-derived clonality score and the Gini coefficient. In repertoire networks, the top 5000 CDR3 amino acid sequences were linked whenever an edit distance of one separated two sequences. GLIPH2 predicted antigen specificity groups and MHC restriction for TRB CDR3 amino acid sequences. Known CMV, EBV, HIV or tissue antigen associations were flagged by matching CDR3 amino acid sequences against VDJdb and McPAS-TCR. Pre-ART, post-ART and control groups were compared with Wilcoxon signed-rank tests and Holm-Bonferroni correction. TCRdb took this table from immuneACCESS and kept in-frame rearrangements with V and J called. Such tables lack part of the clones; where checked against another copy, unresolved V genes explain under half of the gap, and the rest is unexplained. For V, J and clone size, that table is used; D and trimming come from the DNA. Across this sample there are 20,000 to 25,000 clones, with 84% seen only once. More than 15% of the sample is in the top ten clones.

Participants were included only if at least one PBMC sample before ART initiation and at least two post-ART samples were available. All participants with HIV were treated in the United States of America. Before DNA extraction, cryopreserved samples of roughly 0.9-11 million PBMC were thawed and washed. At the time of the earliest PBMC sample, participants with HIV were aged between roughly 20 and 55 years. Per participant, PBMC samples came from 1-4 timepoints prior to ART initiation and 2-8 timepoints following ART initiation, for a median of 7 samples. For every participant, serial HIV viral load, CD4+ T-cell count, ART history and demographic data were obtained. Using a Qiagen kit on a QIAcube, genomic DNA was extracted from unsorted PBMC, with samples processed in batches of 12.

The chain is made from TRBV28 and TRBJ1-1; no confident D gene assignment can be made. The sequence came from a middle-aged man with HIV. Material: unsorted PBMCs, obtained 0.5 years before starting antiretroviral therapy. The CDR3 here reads CASRVGGNTEAFF. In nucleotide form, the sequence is TGTGCCAGCAGAGTGGGCGGCAACACTGAAGCTTTCTTT.